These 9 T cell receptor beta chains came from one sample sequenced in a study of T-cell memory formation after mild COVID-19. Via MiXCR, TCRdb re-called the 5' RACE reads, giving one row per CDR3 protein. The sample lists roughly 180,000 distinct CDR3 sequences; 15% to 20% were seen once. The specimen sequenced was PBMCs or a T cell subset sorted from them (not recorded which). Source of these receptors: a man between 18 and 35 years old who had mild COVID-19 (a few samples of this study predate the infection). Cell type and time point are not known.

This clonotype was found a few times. The CDR3 protein is CAWSQMGGLFF. As DNA, the CDR3 is TGTGCCTGGAGCCAAATGGGGGGACTGTTTTTT. The chain employs TRBV30 and TRBJ2-2, with D tentatively TRBD2 (6 bases). The V and J ends lost 3 bases and 14 bases respectively, with 13 bases between them. CDR1 and CDR2 from the germline V gene are GTSNPN and SVGIG (reference sequence). The CDR3 is 11 residues long.

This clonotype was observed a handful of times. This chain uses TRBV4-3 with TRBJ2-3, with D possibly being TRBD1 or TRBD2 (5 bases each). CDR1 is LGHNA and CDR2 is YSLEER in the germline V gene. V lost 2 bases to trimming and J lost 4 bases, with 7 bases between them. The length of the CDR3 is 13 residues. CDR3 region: CASSQMGADTQYF. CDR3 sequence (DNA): TGCGCCAGCAGCCAAATGGGGGCAGATACGCAGTATTTT.

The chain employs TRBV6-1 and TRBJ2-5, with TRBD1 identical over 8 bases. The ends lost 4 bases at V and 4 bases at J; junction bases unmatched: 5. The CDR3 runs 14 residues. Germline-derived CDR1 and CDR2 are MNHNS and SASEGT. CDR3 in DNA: TGTGCCAGCAGTGCAGGGGGCGGAGGAGAGACCCAGTACTTC. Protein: CASSAGGGGETQYF.

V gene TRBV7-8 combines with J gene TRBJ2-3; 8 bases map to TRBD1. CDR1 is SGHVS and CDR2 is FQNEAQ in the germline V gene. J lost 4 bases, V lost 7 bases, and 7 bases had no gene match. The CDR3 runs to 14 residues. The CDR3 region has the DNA TGTGCCAGCAATGGACAGGGCCCCTCAGATACGCAGTATTTT. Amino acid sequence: CASNGQGPSDTQYF.

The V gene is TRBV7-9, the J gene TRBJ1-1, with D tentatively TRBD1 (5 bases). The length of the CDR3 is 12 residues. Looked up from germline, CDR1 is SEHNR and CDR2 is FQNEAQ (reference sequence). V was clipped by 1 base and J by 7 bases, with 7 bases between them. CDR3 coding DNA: TGTGCCAGCAGCTTAGGGAGGGGTGAAGCTTTCTTT. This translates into CASSLGRGEAFF.

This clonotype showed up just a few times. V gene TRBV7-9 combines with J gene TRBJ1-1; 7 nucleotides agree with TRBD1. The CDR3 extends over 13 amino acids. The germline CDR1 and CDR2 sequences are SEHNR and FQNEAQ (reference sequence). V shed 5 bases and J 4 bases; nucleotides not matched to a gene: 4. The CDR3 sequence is CASSGQDGTEAFF. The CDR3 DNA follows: TGTGCCAGCAGCGGACAGGACGGCACTGAAGCTTTCTTT.

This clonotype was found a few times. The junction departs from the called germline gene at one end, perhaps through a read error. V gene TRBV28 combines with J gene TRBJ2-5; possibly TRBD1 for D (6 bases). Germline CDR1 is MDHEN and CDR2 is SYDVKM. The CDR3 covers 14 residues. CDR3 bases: TGTGCCACCAGTCCAGGACAGCTCCAAGAGACCCAGTACTTC. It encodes CATSPGQLQETQYF. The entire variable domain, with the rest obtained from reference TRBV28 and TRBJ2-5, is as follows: DVKVTQSSRYLVKRTGEKVFLECVQDMDHENMFWYRQDPGLGLRLIYFSYDVKMKEKGDIPEGYSVSREKKERFSLILESASTNQTSMYLCATSPGQLQETQYFGPGTRLLVL.

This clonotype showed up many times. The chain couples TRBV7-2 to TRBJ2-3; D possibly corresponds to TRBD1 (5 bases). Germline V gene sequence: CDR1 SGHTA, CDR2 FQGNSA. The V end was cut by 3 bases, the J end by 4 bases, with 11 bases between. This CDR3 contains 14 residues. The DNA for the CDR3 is TGTGCCAGCAGCTTGCGCAGGGCCCCAGATACGCAGTATTTT. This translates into CASSLRRAPDTQYF.

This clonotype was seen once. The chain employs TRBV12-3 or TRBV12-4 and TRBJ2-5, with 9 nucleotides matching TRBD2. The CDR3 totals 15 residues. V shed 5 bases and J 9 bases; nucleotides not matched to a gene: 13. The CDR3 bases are TGTGCCAGCAGTCCTCAGCGGGGGGCCGGGATGGCCCAGTACTTC. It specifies CASSPQRGAGMAQYF.